Presented here are 5 T cell receptor beta chains from one specimen sequenced in a study of T cell repertoires in cytomegalovirus infection. TCRdb processed the reads anew with MiXCR; each CDR3 protein has one entry. The profile shows roughly 640,000 distinct CDR3 sequences, 20% to 25% of them singletons. Material: CD8+ T cells from PBMCs. The receptors stem from a human donor in good health (CMV status not recorded). Some clones in this sample may be carry-over from other donors' samples.

CDR3 nucleotides: TGTGCCAGCAGCTTACGGGGAGCGGGGACCACTGAAGCTTTCTTT. It codes for CASSLRGAGTTEAFF. The gene calls are TRBV7-3 and TRBJ1-1; a weak D match, TRBD1 (5 bases). V lost 2 bases and J 4 bases, leaving 14 bases between the germline ends. The V gene's germline CDR1 is SGHTA and CDR2 FQGTGA. The CDR3 extends over 15 amino acids. The full variable domain, rest sourced from reference TRBV7-3 and TRBJ1-1, is GAGVSQTPSNKVTEKGKYVELRCDPISGHTALYWYRQSLGQGPEFLIYFQGTGAADDSGLPNDRFFAVRPEGSVSTLKIQRTERGDSAVYLCASSLRGAGTTEAFFGQGTRLTVV.

In this sample, this clonotype turned up a few times. The rearrangement joins TRBV20-1 to TRBJ1-2; tentative D call: TRBD1 (6 bases). This CDR3 has 15 residues. With 1 base removed from V and 6 bases from J, the gap between germline ends came to 18 bases. The germline CDR1 and CDR2 sequences are DFQATT and SNEGSKA (reference sequence). The CDR3 nucleotides read TGCAGTGCTAGAGTCCGGGACAACCAAGAGGATGGCTACACCTTC. It is translated as CSARVRDNQEDGYTF.

This clonotype was picked up many times. The V gene is TRBV7-6, the J gene TRBJ1-1; the D is unclear. V was clipped by 1 base and J by 4 bases, with 13 bases between them. The CDR3 runs to 15 residues. Germline assignment: CDR1 SGHVS and CDR2 FNYEAQ. CDR3 residues: CASSLEVEGSTEAFF. CDR3 coding DNA: TGTGCCAGCAGCTTAGAGGTGGAGGGTAGCACTGAAGCTTTCTTT.

The chain employs TRBV6-5 and TRBJ1-2; D is undetermined. V lost 2 bases to trimming and J lost 8 bases, with 12 bases between them. The CDR3 totals 13 residues. Germline CDR1 reads MNHEY; CDR2 reads SVGAGI. CDR3 loop: CASSYGSGKGYTF. In DNA form, the CDR3 reads TGTGCCAGCAGTTACGGGTCCGGGAAAGGCTACACCTTC.

This clonotype was seen many times. The chain combines TRBV7-2 with TRBJ2-3; 10 nucleotides match TRBD1. Germline V gene sequence: CDR1 SGHTA, CDR2 FQGNSA. The CDR3 consists of 17 residues. Trimming cost V 5 bases and J 4 bases; bases outside gene matches: 12. The DNA for the CDR3 is TGTGCCAGCAGCCTCCTCCCCGACAGGGGGCAGGCAGATACGCAGTATTTT. Protein sequence: CASSLLPDRGQADTQYF. Variable domain in full (rest from reference TRBV7-2 and TRBJ2-3): GAGVSQSPSNKVTEKGKDVELRCDPISGHTALYWYRQSLGQGLEFLIYFQGNSAPDKSGLPSDRFSAERTGGSVSTLTIQRTQQEDSAVYLCASSLLPDRGQADTQYFGPGTRLTVL.